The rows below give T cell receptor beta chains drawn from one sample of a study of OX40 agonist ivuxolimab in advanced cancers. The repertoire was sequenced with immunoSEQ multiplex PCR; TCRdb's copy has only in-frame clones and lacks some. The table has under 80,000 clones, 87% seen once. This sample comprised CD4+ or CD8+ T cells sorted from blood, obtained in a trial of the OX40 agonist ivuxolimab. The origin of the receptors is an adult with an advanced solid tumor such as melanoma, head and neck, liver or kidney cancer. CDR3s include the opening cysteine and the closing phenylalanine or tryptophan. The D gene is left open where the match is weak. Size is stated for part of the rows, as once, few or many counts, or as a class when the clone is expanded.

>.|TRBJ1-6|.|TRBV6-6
TGTGCCAGCAGTTACTCGGTACAGGCAGCCTCACCCCTCCACTTT
CASSYSVQAASPLHF
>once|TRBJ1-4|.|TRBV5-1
TGCGCCAGCAGCCGACAGGCAACTAATGAAAAACTGTTTTTT
CASSRQATNEKLFF
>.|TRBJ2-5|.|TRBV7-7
TGTGCTAGCAGCCTGGCAGGTCCTGGGGCCCAGTACTTC
CASSLAGPGAQYF
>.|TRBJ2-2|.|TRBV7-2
TGTGCCAGCAGGGTGGACAGCCGTACGAACACCGGGGAGCTGTTTTTT
CASRVDSRTNTGELFF
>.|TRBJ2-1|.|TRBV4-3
TGCGCCAGCAGCACCCAACAGGGCAATGAGCAGTTCTTC
CASSTQQGNEQFF
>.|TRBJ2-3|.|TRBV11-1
TGTGCCAGCAGCTTAGCGGGCCAGAACACAGATACGCAGTATTTT
CASSLAGQNTDTQYF
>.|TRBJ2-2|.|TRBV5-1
TGCGCCAGCAGCTTGGGAGGGGCCAGACCCTTCGGCGGGGAGCTGTTTTTT
CASSLGGARPFGGELFF
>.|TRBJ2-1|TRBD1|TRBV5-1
TGCGCCAGCAGTCCCGGGACAGGGGGTCCCTACAATGAGCAGTTCTTC
CASSPGTGGPYNEQFF
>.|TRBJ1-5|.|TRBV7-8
TGTGCCAGCAGCCTTGGGACAATCGAATGGAGTCAGCCCCAGCATTTT
CASSLGTIEWSQPQHF
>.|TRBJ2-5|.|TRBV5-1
TGCGCCAGCAGCTTTTCGGCGGGTGAAGAGACCCAGTACTTC
CASSFSAGEETQYF
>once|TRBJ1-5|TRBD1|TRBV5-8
TGTGCCAGCAGCTCCGACTCTTCCGGGACAGGGTATAATCAGCCCCAGCATTTT
CASSSDSSGTGYNQPQHF
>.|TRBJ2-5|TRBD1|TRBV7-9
TGTGCCAGCAGCCAATCCCAGACAGGGGGCGGGGAGACCCAGTACTTC
CASSQSQTGGGETQYF
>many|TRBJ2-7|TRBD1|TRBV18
TGTGCCAGCTCACCCGGGACAGGCTACGAGCAGTACTTC
CASSPGTGYEQYF
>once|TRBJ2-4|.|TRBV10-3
TGTGCCATCAGTGGAGATACCAAAAACATTCAGTACTTC
CAISGDTKNIQYF
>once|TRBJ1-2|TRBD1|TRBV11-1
TGTGCCAGCAGCCCGAGACAGGGACAGATCTATGGCTACACCTTC
CASSPRQGQIYGYTF
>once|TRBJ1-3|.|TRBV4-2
TGTGCCAGCAGCCAAGATGAGCTCTCTGGAAACACCATATATTTT
CASSQDELSGNTIYF
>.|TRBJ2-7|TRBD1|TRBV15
TGTGCCACCAGCTTTCGGGACAGGTCATACGAGCAGTACTTC
CATSFRDRSYEQYF
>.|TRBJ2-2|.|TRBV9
TGTGCCAGCAGCGTAGAGGGCGGGGAGCTGTTTTTT
CASSVEGGELFF
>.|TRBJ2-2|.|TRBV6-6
TGTGCCAGCCGGGACATGGCGAACACCGGGGAGCTGTTTTTT
CASRDMANTGELFF
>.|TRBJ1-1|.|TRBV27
TGTGCCAGCAGCCCTTTCGGTAAGAGGAACACTGAAGCTTTCTTT
CASSPFGKRNTEAFF
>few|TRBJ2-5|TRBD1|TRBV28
TGTGCCAGCAGTACGACAGGGGGCAGAGAGACCCAGTACTTC
CASSTTGGRETQYF
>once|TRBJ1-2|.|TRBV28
TGTGCCACCCAAGGGAACTTAAGCCGTTGGATTGTCACCTATGGCTACACCTTC
CATQGNLSRWIVTYGYTF
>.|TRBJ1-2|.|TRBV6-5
TGTGCCAGCAGTAAGGGACACGGATATGGCTACACCTTC
CASSKGHGYGYTF
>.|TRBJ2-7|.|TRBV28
TGTGCCAGCAAAATCGACGGCGTCTACGAGCAGTACTTC
CASKIDGVYEQYF
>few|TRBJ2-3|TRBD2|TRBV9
TGTGCCAGCAGCGTAGGGCTAGCGGGGGGAGTCCGGCGCACAGATACGCAGTATTTT
CASSVGLAGGVRRTDTQYF
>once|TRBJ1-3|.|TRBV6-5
TGTGCCAGCAGTACTCGATTCACCATATATTTT
CASSTRFTIYF
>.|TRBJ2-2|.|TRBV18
TGTGCCAGCTCACCAAACAGGCAGGGCACCGGGGAGCTGTTTTTT
CASSPNRQGTGELFF
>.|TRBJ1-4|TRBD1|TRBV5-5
TGTGCCAGCAGCTCCCGGACAGGCCCTGAAAAACTGTTTTTT
CASSSRTGPEKLFF
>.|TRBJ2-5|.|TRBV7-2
TGTGCCAGCAGCTTAGGAGGTGGAGAGACCCAGTACTTC
CASSLGGGETQYF
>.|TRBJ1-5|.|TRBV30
TGTGCCTGGAGTGTACCCCGGCAGGGTGGTCGACGCAATCAGCCCCAGCATTTT
CAWSVPRQGGRRNQPQHF
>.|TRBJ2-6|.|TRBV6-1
TGTGCCAGCAATGAAGTACAGGGTGGAAGTGGGGCCAACGTCCTGACTTTC
CASNEVQGGSGANVLTF
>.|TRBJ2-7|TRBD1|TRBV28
TGTGCCAGCAGACCACAGGGGGTCCACGAGCAGTACTTC
CASRPQGVHEQYF
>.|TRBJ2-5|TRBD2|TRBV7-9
TGTGCCAGCAGCTTTGGGACTAGCGAAGAGACCCAGTACTTC
CASSFGTSEETQYF
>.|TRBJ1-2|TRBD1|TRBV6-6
TGTGCCAGCAGTGTGGGACAGGGTGGGAACTATGGCTACACCTTC
CASSVGQGGNYGYTF
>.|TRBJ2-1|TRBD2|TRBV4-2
TGTGCCAGCAGCCAACGGCCTAGCGGGAGTCCCTACAATGAGCAGTTCTTC
CASSQRPSGSPYNEQFF
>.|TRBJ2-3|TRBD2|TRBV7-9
TGTGCCAGCAGCCAACCGGGACTAGCGGGAGGGCGCGCAGATACGCAGTATTTT
CASSQPGLAGGRADTQYF
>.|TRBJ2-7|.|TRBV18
TGTGCCAGCTCACCACCGGCAGGGCGAGAAGAGCAGTACTTC
CASSPPAGREEQYF
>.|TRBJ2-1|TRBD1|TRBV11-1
TGTGCCAGCAGCTGGGACAGGGGGAGGGATGAGCAGTTCTTC
CASSWDRGRDEQFF
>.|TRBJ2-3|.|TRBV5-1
TGCGCCAGCAGCTCAAATGGGCTAAATACAGATACGCAGTATTTT
CASSSNGLNTDTQYF
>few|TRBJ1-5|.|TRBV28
TGTGCCAGCAGTTTTCAGGGCAATCAGCCCCAGCATTTT
CASSFQGNQPQHF
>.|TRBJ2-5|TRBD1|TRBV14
TGTGCCAGCAGTCCCGGGGAAGGGGGCTTTCAAGAGACCCAGTACTTC
CASSPGEGGFQETQYF
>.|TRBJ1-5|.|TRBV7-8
TGTGCCAGCACGGAGGGGGATCAGCCCCAGCATTTT
CASTEGDQPQHF
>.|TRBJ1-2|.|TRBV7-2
TGTGCCAGCAGCCCTAACCCAGGGAGCGGCTACACCTTC
CASSPNPGSGYTF
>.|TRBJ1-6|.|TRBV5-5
TGTGCCAGCAGCGACGGACGGAGCGATAATTCACCCCTCCACTTT
CASSDGRSDNSPLHF
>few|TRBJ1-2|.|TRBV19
TGTGCCAGTCACCCCGGGACCGAGCAGGGCTTAGGTCATGGCTACACCTTC
CASHPGTEQGLGHGYTF
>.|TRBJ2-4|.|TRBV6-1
TGTGCCAGCAGTCCCCGGGCGAACATTCAGTACTTC
CASSPRANIQYF
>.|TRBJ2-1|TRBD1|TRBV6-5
TGTGCCAGCAGTTACTCGTTTTACAGGGGAGCCAATGAGCAGTTCTTC
CASSYSFYRGANEQFF
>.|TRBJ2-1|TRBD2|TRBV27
TGTGCCAGCATACGGGCTGGGGAGGGCAATGAGCAGTTCTTC
CASIRAGEGNEQFF
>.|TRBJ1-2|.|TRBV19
TGTGCCAGTAGTATTCACGGGGACGGCTACACCTTC
CASSIHGDGYTF
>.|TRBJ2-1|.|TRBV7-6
TGTGCCAGCAGCTTAGCGCGAGGAAGCACCCGGAATGAGCAGTTCTTC
CASSLARGSTRNEQFF
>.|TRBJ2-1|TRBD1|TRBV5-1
TGCGCCAGCAGCTTAGGGGGCGATGAGCAGTTCTTC
CASSLGGDEQFF
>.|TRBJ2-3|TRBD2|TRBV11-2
TGTGCCAGCAGCTTTCCCTTAATTAGCGGGGGAGATACGCAGTATTTT
CASSFPLISGGDTQYF
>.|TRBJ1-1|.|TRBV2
TGTGCCAGCAGTTACGGGTCGAACACTGAAGCTTTCTTT
CASSYGSNTEAFF
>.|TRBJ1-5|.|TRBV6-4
TGTGCCAGCAGTGCAGAAACGAATCAGCCCCAGCATTTT
CASSAETNQPQHF
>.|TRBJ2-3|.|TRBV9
TGTGCCAGCAGCGTAGGCGGCACAGATACGCAGTATTTT
CASSVGGTDTQYF
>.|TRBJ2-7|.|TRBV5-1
TGCGCCAGCAGCGTCAACAGGGCCTACGAGCAGTACTTC
CASSVNRAYEQYF
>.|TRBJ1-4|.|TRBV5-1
TGCGCCAGCAGGTTGACGATAGGTAATGAAAAACTGTTTTTT
CASRLTIGNEKLFF